The 28 T cell receptor beta chains given below trace back to one sample, sequenced in a study of beta chain features in type 1 diabetes. Expressed TCRB transcripts were sequenced because the isolated RNA had all been reverse transcribed beforehand. Sequencing was performed with immunoSEQ multiplex PCR; in TCRdb, only in-frame clones are kept and a portion is missing. The sample comprises 250,000 to 300,000 clones, around 7.8% of which are singletons, and 1% rests with the top ten. The source material was central memory CD4+ T cells from blood. These receptors originate from a woman aged 18-29 years in good health.

This clone came up a few times. The chain is built from TRBV5-6 and TRBJ1-2, with a tentative D call TRBD1 (5 bases). Germline values: CDR1 SGHDT, CDR2 YYEEEE. CDR3 size: 14 residues. V lost 1 base and J lost 8, with 15 bases in between. CDR3 in DNA: TGTGCCAGCAGCTTGCGGGGGAAGATGGGAGGCTACACCTTC. Amino acids: CASSLRGKMGGYTF.

This clone was picked up a small number of times. The J gene is TRBJ1-1, the V gene TRBV5-4; 7 nucleotides match TRBD1. V lost 1 base and J lost 3; bases outside the gene matches: 3. CDR1 and CDR2 from the germline V gene are SGHNT and YYREEE (reference sequence). The CDR3 runs 14 residues. The chain's CDR3 is CASSLLQGHTEAFF. CDR3 bases: TGTGCCAGCAGCTTGTTACAGGGGCACACTGAAGCTTTCTTT.

Ten or more counts support this clone. The chain has TRBV14 and TRBJ2-6; no clear D gene. CDR3 size: 15 residues. Germline-derived CDR1 and CDR2 are SGHDN and FVKESK. The germline V and J ends were trimmed by 2 bases and 4 bases, with 9 bases remaining between them. The CDR3 loop is CASSQLRTGANVLTF. DNA for the CDR3: TGTGCCAGCAGCCAATTAAGGACGGGGGCCAACGTCCTGACTTTC.

V is TRBV30 and J is TRBJ2-3, with 9 bases fitting TRBD2. Germline CDR1 reads GTSNPN; CDR2 reads SVGIG (reference sequence). The CDR3 sequence is 15 residues long. Germline trimming cut 3 bases from V and 6 bases from J; bases unmatched to any gene: 10. The DNA of the CDR3 is TGTGCCTGGAGATATAGCGGGAGACTGTCGGATACGCAGTATTTT. This sequence encodes CAWRYSGRLSDTQYF.

This chain joins TRBV7-3 and TRBJ2-7; the match to TRBD1 covers 8 bases. V shed 3 bases, J shed 2 bases, and the junction held 3 bases outside the gene matches. This CDR3 contains 14 residues. CDR1 SGHTA and CDR2 FQGTGA come from the germline V gene. The CDR3: CASSLTGVTYEQYV. In DNA form, the CDR3 reads TGTGCCAGCAGCTTGACAGGGGTAACCTACGAGCAGTACGTC.

The V call is TRBV11-2, the J call TRBJ2-6; the match to TRBD2 covers 8 bases. This CDR3 contains 18 residues. The germline gives CDR1 SGHAT, CDR2 FQNNGV. Germline trimming cut 1 base from V and 0 bases from J; bases unmatched to any gene: 5. As DNA, the CDR3 is TGTGCCAGCAGCTTAGCGGGGGGGCGCCTCTCTGGGGCCAACGTCCTGACTTTC. It encodes CASSLAGGRLSGANVLTF.

This clone showed up many times. The rearrangement joins TRBV7-2 to TRBJ2-5; possibly TRBD1 or TRBD2 for D (5 bases each). V was cut by 4 bases and J by 5 bases, with 17 bases left in between. Germline CDR1 SGHTA, CDR2 FQGNSA. This CDR3 region has 15 residues. CDR3 region: CASSSATGLRETQYF. In DNA form, the CDR3 reads TGTGCCAGCAGCTCCGCTACGGGGCTGAGGGAGACCCAGTACTTC.

The chain is built from TRBV4-1 and TRBJ2-3, with D possibly TRBD2 on 6 matching bases. V dropped 0 bases and J dropped 1 base, with 11 bases sitting between them. Germline values: CDR1 MGHRA, CDR2 YSYEKL. The CDR3 is 16 amino acids. The chain's CDR3 is CASSQDEGTRTDTQYF. The DNA of the CDR3 is TGCGCCAGCAGCCAAGACGAGGGGACTCGCACAGATACGCAGTATTTT.

V is TRBV5-1 and J is TRBJ2-5; 7 bases agree with TRBD1. CDR1 and CDR2 (germline): SGHRS, YFSETQ. The CDR3 consists of 14 residues. The junction had 6 bases not matched to a gene; V was cut back by 4 bases and J by 3 bases. The CDR3 DNA sequence: TGCGCCAGCAGCCCTGGGACAGCAAAAGAGACCCAGTACTTC. Amino acids: CASSPGTAKETQYF.

The sample holds many counts of this clone. The rearrangement uses TRBV19 and TRBJ2-3, with D unresolved. Deletions cut 4 bases from V and 6 bases from J, with 8 bases between. Per the germline V gene, CDR1 is LNHDA and CDR2 is SQIVND (reference sequence). The CDR3 extends over 12 amino acids. The DNA of the CDR3 is TGTGCCAGTAGTAAAAGTGGGGATACGCAGTATTTT. This encodes CASSKSGDTQYF.

This clone was detected only a few times. The V and J genes are TRBV5-1 and TRBJ1-1; no clear D gene. Germline values: CDR1 SGHRS, CDR2 YFSETQ. The CDR3 runs to 11 residues. V gave up 5 bases and J gave up 7 bases, with 9 bases separating them. In DNA, the CDR3 is TGCGCCAGCAGTGAAGGTTATGAAGCTTTCTTT. Protein: CASSEGYEAFF.

This rearrangement joins TRBV11-2 to TRBJ2-3; 7 bases are shared with TRBD1. V was clipped by 8 bases and J by 1 base; unmatched bases: 12. Per the germline V gene, CDR1 is SGHAT and CDR2 is FQNNGV. CDR3 length: 16 amino acids. The CDR3 sequence: CASAGQAGFRTDTQYF. CDR3 nucleotide sequence: TGTGCCAGCGCAGGACAGGCTGGCTTTCGCACAGATACGCAGTATTTT.

The chain uses TRBV28 and TRBJ2-7; D ambiguous. The CDR3 totals 13 residues. The V end lost 6 bases, the J end lost 5 bases, and 14 bases lay between the germline ends. The germline gives CDR1 MDHEN, CDR2 SYDVKM. The DNA for the CDR3 is TGTGCCAGCAGCTTCTGGGGTGGTCACGAGCAGTACGTC. Amino acids: CASSFWGGHEQYV.

This chain joins TRBV9 and TRBJ2-3; D is possibly TRBD1 or TRBD2 (5 bases each). V lost 4 bases and J 6 bases, leaving 21 bases between the germline ends. This CDR3 has 16 residues. From germline, CDR1 is SGDLS and CDR2 YYNGEE. This CDR3 is CASSPRPGTSGDTQYF. Here the CDR3 DNA reads TGTGCCAGCAGCCCACGACCCGGGACCTCCGGCGATACGCAGTATTTT.

The chain has TRBV27 and TRBJ1-6; 7 bases map to TRBD1. Per the germline V gene, CDR1 is MNHEY and CDR2 is SMNVEV (reference sequence). The CDR3 contains 15 residues. After removal of 6 bases from V and 7 bases from J, the junction contained 9 bases not matched to a gene. The DNA for the CDR3 is TGTGCCAGCAGATACGCCGGGACAGAGAATTCACCCCTCCACTTT. Its protein is CASRYAGTENSPLHF.

The chain uses TRBV19 and TRBJ1-5; D is perhaps TRBD1 (5 bases). Germline CDR1 reads LNHDA; CDR2 reads SQIVND (reference sequence). The CDR3 is 14 residues long. V lost 3 bases and J 5 bases, leaving 11 bases between the germline ends. The CDR3 here is CASSIKGSYQPQHF. As DNA, the CDR3 is TGTGCCAGTAGTATTAAGGGGAGTTATCAGCCCCAGCATTTT.

This clone showed up just a few times. V is TRBV14 and J is TRBJ2-1; possible D gene TRBD2, 5 bases. Trimming pared 4 bases from V and 12 bases from J, leaving 16 bases between. The CDR3 spans 13 residues. Germline V gene lookup returns CDR1 SGHDN and CDR2 FVKESK. CDR3 DNA: TGTGCCAGCAGCCGAGGACTTGGAATACTGCAGTTCTTC. Its translation is CASSRGLGILQFF.

This chain joins TRBV6-6 and TRBJ2-7; 7 bases agree with TRBD1. The ends lost 7 bases at V and 1 base at J; junction bases unmatched: 13. CDR1 is MNHNY, CDR2 SVGAGI, per germline (reference sequence). This CDR3 is built from 16 residues. CDR3: CASTSSQGFRSYEQYF. CDR3 coding DNA: TGTGCCAGCACTAGCTCACAGGGGTTCCGTTCCTACGAGCAGTACTTC.

This clone was observed a few times. Written as DNA, the CDR3 is TGTGCCAGCTCACCATTTGTCATGTCTTCCGGGAGGACTGAAGCTTTCTTT. Protein: CASSPFVMSSGRTEAFF. The chain links TRBV18 to TRBJ1-1, with unresolved D. The length of the CDR3 is 17 residues. V was shortened by 2 bases and J by 5 bases, with 21 bases between the two germline ends. CDR1 is KGHSH, CDR2 LQKENI, per germline.

The chain joins TRBV4-2 to TRBJ1-2; D gene unclear. Per germline, CDR1 LGHNA and CDR2 YNFKEQ. The CDR3 is 15 residues long. V was clipped by 4 bases and J by 6 bases, with 18 bases between them. The CDR3 DNA is TGTGCCAGCAGCCGCGGAGACATTGAGTTGGATGGCTACACCTTC. This sequence encodes CASSRGDIELDGYTF.

This chain joins TRBV10-3 and TRBJ1-2; TRBD1 might be the D (5 bases). CDR1 and CDR2 (germline): ENHRY, SYGVKD. Trimming took 3 bases from V and 7 from J, leaving 15 bases between them. CDR3 size: 14 residues. Written as DNA, the CDR3 is TGTGCCATCAGTGATAGGGGAGAAGAGAGTGGCTACACCTTC. Translation: CAISDRGEESGYTF.

This clone was counted between two and nine times. V and J are TRBV7-9 and TRBJ2-7, with 7 bases lining up with TRBD1. Germline V gene lookup returns CDR1 SEHNR and CDR2 FQNEAQ (reference sequence). With V trimmed by 3 bases and J by 9 bases, 11 bases remained unmatched. The CDR3 totals 14 residues. This CDR3 is CASSFGTEDVVQYV. DNA for the CDR3: TGTGCCAGCAGCTTCGGGACAGAAGATGTGGTGCAGTACGTC.

The genes are TRBV11-1 and TRBJ2-7, with D perhaps matching TRBD1 (6 bases). CDR3 length: 14 residues. The V and J ends lost 5 bases and 0 bases respectively, with 11 bases between them. Germline-derived CDR1 and CDR2 are SGHAT and FQDESV (reference sequence). CDR3 loop: CASSPQDSSYEQYF. The CDR3 coding sequence is TGTGCCAGCAGCCCCCAGGACAGCTCCTACGAGCAGTACTTC.

This clone has just a few counts. This chain uses TRBV29-1 with TRBJ2-5; a possible D gene is TRBD2 (6 bases). Gene TRBJ2-7 matches the end of the DNA better, so the J call may be wrong. The germline gives CDR1 SQVTM, CDR2 ANQGSEA. There are 12 residues in the CDR3. The CDR3 region has the DNA TGCAGCGTTACCCTGCCGGGGGACGAGCAGTACTTC. This gives the protein CSVTLPGDEQYF.

This clone was recorded a few times. J is TRBJ2-2 and V is TRBV20-1; TRBD2 might be the D (5 bases). CDR3 length: 11 residues. V lost 5 bases to trimming and J lost 7 bases, with 8 bases between them. The germline CDR1 and CDR2 sequences are DFQATT and SNEGSKA (reference sequence). The CDR3 protein is CSARRGGELFF. CDR3 nucleotide sequence: TGCAGTGCTCGTCGGGGCGGGGAGCTGTTTTTT.

This clone has only a few counts. This chain uses TRBV30 with TRBJ1-4, with 8 bases identical to TRBD1. Germline values: CDR1 GTSNPN, CDR2 SVGIG (reference sequence). J lost 6 bases, V lost 1 base, and 4 bases had no gene match. The length of the CDR3 is 14 residues. The CDR3 sequence: CAWSAGQGYEKLFF. Written as DNA, the CDR3 is TGTGCCTGGAGTGCAGGACAGGGATATGAAAAACTGTTTTTT.

The chain combines TRBV6-5 with TRBJ2-7, with TRBD1 matching over 8 bases. CDR1 and CDR2 from the germline V gene are MNHEY and SVGAGI. The CDR3 has 15 residues. The J segment lost 1 base and the V segment lost 2 bases, leaving 4 bases of the junction unmatched. The CDR3 DNA reads TGTGCCAGCAGTTACAAGGGGACAGGATCCTACGAGCAGTACTTC. Protein sequence: CASSYKGTGSYEQYF.

This chain joins TRBV7-8 and TRBJ1-4; D call uncertain. The germline V gene encodes CDR1 SGHVS and CDR2 FQNEAQ. The length of the CDR3 is 12 residues. Trimming shortened V by 8 bases and J by 8 bases, and 12 bases separated the two germline ends. The DNA of the CDR3 is TGTGCCAGCGCGAACAATGGGGAAAAACTGTTTTTT. It codes for CASANNGEKLFF. Together with reference TRBV7-8 and TRBJ1-4, the CDR3 gives the full variable domain: GAGVSQSPRYKVAKRGQDVALRCDPISGHVSLFWYQQALGQGPEFLTYFQNEAQLDKSGLPSDRFFAERPEGSVSTLKIQRTQQEDSAVYLCASANNGEKLFFGSGTQLSVL.